This T cell receptor (beta chain) came from a study of OX40 agonist ivuxolimab in advanced cancers. About the investigation overall: Ivuxolimab, which targeted the costimulatory receptor OX40 (CD134), was an agonistic, fully human IgG2 monoclonal antibody. Intravenous ivuxolimab was administered to patients every 2 weeks at six dose levels: 0.01, 0.1, 0.3, 1.5, 3 and 10 mg/kg. Among the approximately 54 dose-escalation patients, about 19 had hepatocellular carcinoma, approximately 15 melanoma, 9 renal cell carcinoma and 9 head and neck cancer. A male proportion of 70% to 90% and a mean age of about 60 years, ranging from roughly 23 to 90, were recorded for the dose-escalation cohort. Prior anti-PD-1, anti-PD-L1 or anti-CTLA-4 therapy was permitted, and approximately 40% of dose-escalation patients had received checkpoint inhibitors. Three dose-escalation patients achieved partial responses, one with hepatocellular carcinoma and two with cutaneous melanoma. The point of sequencing TCRbeta in the periphery was to test whether ivuxolimab changed TCR sequence diversity and drove clonal T-cell expansion. The paper covers the monotherapy dose-escalation part of the phase I ivuxolimab trial, which included N of about 50 patients.

The investigation overall reported the following: At doses of 0.1 to 3.0 mg/kg, clonal expansion of both CD4+ and CD8+ blood T cells was observed from baseline to week 6. Low levels of normalized T-cell clonal expansion were also shown by some nonresponding patients. In partial responders in the 0.1-3.0 mg/kg groups, normalized peripheral clonal expansion was found to be among the lowest, especially among CD8+ T cells. Antigen specificity was not determined for the clonally expanded peripheral T cells. After ivuxolimab, expanded clones were on average more numerous among CD8+ T cells than among CD4+ T cells.

This clone was seen once. Its specific antigen is unknown. Base qualities were left out, and no much larger clone turns up one base away. Patients with a history of autoimmune disease or receiving systemic immunosuppression were excluded from the trial. Peripheral blood for TCR sequencing was collected from all dose cohorts at baseline, on cycle 4 day 1, and on cycle 7 day 1. The samples were drawn from a first-in-human, open-label, multicenter phase I dose-escalation trial of ivuxolimab. The trial enrolled adults with locally advanced or metastatic head and neck squamous cell, hepatocellular, melanoma or renal cell carcinoma. CD4+ and CD8+ T cells were sorted separately from peripheral blood before TCR sequencing. To sequence the TCRbeta CDR3 region, genomic DNA was isolated from the sorted cells. TCRbeta CDR3 regions were sequenced using the immunoSEQ Assay. The table was pulled from immuneACCESS by TCRdb, which kept in-frame rearrangements only. Such tables lose some clones; where checked, under half of the loss comes from unresolved V genes, and the rest has no known cause. The sample includes fewer than 85,000 clones, with 88% observed a single time. The ten top clones hold around 0.7% of the sample.

From the cysteine through the phenylalanine, the CDR3 covers 15 amino acids. Kept here is only the CDR3 DNA, which spans 45 bases and is read in frame from base 1. Deletion took 0 bases off V and 5 bases off J, with a span of 13 bases between the germline ends. The germline V gene sets CDR1 to MNHNS and CDR2 to SASEGT. The sequence derives from an adult with an advanced solid tumor such as melanoma, head and neck, liver or kidney cancer. The sequenced sample was CD4+ or CD8+ T cells sorted from blood, obtained in a trial of the OX40 agonist ivuxolimab. The rearranged chain carries TRBV6-1 and TRBJ2-5; no D segment can be confidently identified. The nucleotide sequence is given as TGTGCCAGCAGTGAAGCAGCTGGCGGAATCGAGACCCAGTACTTC. Its product reads: CASSEAAGGIETQYF.